Following are 9 T cell receptor beta chains from one sample sequenced in a study of identical twins. TCRdb re-derived calls from the 5' RACE reads in MiXCR, one entry per CDR3 protein. This table has around 280,000 distinct CDR3 sequences, about 8.1% appearing once. This same sample was also part of a study on yellow fever vaccine responses in identical twins.

The material sequenced was memory (CD45RO+) T cells sorted from blood. The receptors were sampled from a woman younger than 35 in good health.

This clonotype was seen more than once but under ten times. This rearrangement joins TRBV29-1 to TRBJ2-1; 9 bases are a match to TRBD1. CDR3 length equals 14 residues. CDR1 is SQVTM and CDR2 is ANQGSEA in the germline V gene. J lost 6 bases, V lost 7 bases, and 10 bases had no gene match. The CDR3: CSGGPGQGRNEQFF. The CDR3 region has the DNA TGCAGCGGGGGGCCGGGACAGGGACGCAATGAGCAGTTCTTC.

This clonotype was picked up many times. V and J are TRBV3-1 and TRBJ1-4; TRBD1 matches at 11 bases. This CDR3 has 14 amino acids. Germline V gene sequence: CDR1 LGHDT, CDR2 YNNKEL (reference sequence). Trimming took 4 bases from V and 8 from J; bases not matched to a gene: 3. CDR3 DNA sequence: TGTGCCAGCAGCCCGGGACAGGGGGTGGAAAAACTGTTTTTT. Amino acid sequence: CASSPGQGVEKLFF.

The chain carries TRBV12-3 or TRBV12-4 and TRBJ1-5; 7 bases match TRBD1. This CDR3 has 13 amino acids. The ends lost 4 bases at V and 7 bases at J; junction bases unmatched: 4. CDR3 DNA sequence: TGTGCCAGCAGTTACCAACAGGGGCAGCCCCAGCATTTT. Translating gives CASSYQQGQPQHF.

V and J are TRBV20-1 and TRBJ1-5; D may be TRBD1 (6 bases). Germline assignment: CDR1 DFQATT and CDR2 SNEGSKA (reference sequence). CDR3 length equals 13 residues. V lost 5 bases and J lost 5, with 13 bases in between. The CDR3 protein is CSAQDRNYQPQHF. The DNA of the CDR3 is TGCAGTGCTCAGGACAGAAACTATCAGCCCCAGCATTTT.

This clonotype was seen a few times. The chain carries TRBV7-2 and TRBJ1-5; 8 nucleotides agree with TRBD1. Germline-derived CDR1 and CDR2 are SGHTA and FQGNSA. The CDR3 totals 15 residues. Unmatched junction bases numbered 5, after V lost 4 bases and J lost 3 bases. CDR3 sequence (DNA): TGTGCCAGCAGCTCAGGACAGGGCGTCAATCAGCCCCAGCATTTT. Its translation is CASSSGQGVNQPQHF.

This clonotype was observed a few times. V is TRBV2 and J is TRBJ2-6; the D gene is possibly TRBD2 (5 bases). V lost 3 bases and J 6 bases, leaving 6 bases between the germline ends. From germline, CDR1 is SNHLY and CDR2 FYNNEI. The CDR3 runs to 13 residues. CDR3 sequence (DNA): TGTGCCAGCAGTGATCGGGAGGCCAACGTCCTGACTTTC. Protein product: CASSDREANVLTF. Drawing the rest from reference TRBV2 and TRBJ2-6, the complete variable domain is EPEVTQTPSHQVTQMGQEVILRCVPISNHLYFYWYRQILGQKVEFLVSFYNNEISEKSEIFDDQFSVERPDGSNFTLKIRSTKLEDSAMYFCASSDREANVLTFGAGSRLTVL.

This clonotype was counted only a few times. The chain has TRBV5-1 and TRBJ1-1, with D perhaps TRBD1 (6 bases). Germline V CDR1 and CDR2: SGHRS, YFSETQ. The CDR3 length is 15 residues. The germline V and J ends were trimmed by 3 bases and 5 bases, with 17 bases remaining between them. CDR3 nucleotides: TGCGCCAGCAGCTACTCGACAGGCGATACAACTGAAGCTTTCTTT. This sequence encodes CASSYSTGDTTEAFF.

This clonotype occurred many times. The V gene is TRBV6-1, the J gene TRBJ1-4, with TRBD1 as a possible D gene (5 bases). Germline CDR1 reads MNHNS; CDR2 reads SASEGT. The CDR3 sequence is 14 residues long. Trimming stripped 0 bases from V and 7 bases from J, with 9 bases between. The CDR3 spells CASSEADTIEKLFF. The CDR3 DNA reads as TGTGCCAGCAGTGAAGCGGACACGATTGAAAAACTGTTTTTT.

The chain employs TRBV5-4 and TRBJ2-2; 7 bases fit TRBD2. Per the germline V gene, CDR1 is SGHNT and CDR2 is YYREEE (reference sequence). The CDR3 is 16 residues long. V dropped 0 bases and J dropped 7; count of bases not matched to a gene: 9. CDR3 nucleotide sequence: TGTGCCAGCAGCTTGGAAGCGGGAAAGGGGATCGGGGAGCTGTTTTTT. Encoded protein: CASSLEAGKGIGELFF.